Below, 8 T cell receptor beta chains from the same sample are listed, as sequenced in a study of molecular identifiers for immune sequencing clone quantification. TCRdb independently ran MiXCR on the PCR reads; one entry per CDR3 protein. In the table there are over 8,000 distinct CDR3 sequences, 15% to 20% of which are singletons. Sequencing used naive CD8+ T cells from blood, with Jurkat cell RNA spiked in. Subset described: FACS-sorted CD8+CD4-CCR7+CD45RA+ naive T cells. These receptors were obtained from a human donor in good health. Some libraries in this study had Jurkat cell RNA spiked in.

This clonotype was observed at least ten times. This chain joins TRBV12-3 or TRBV12-4 and TRBJ2-3; D is undetermined. The V gene lost 3 bases and the J gene lost 2 bases, with 6 bases spanning the gap. The CDR3 consists of 13 residues. The CDR3 DNA follows: TGTGCCAGCAGTTTTTTGTCCACAGATACGCAGTATTTT. Protein sequence: CASSFLSTDTQYF.

This clonotype was observed many times. The rearrangement links TRBV28 to TRBJ2-7; 7 bases map to TRBD2. The V gene's germline CDR1 is MDHEN and CDR2 SYDVKM. Germline trimming cut 5 bases from V and 3 bases from J; bases unmatched to any gene: 10. The CDR3 loop spans 15 amino acids. The CDR3 loop is CASSGTKEGGYEQYF. The CDR3 coding sequence is TGTGCCAGCAGTGGGACTAAGGAGGGCGGCTACGAGCAGTACTTC.

About this clonotype: One junction end does not reproduce the germline sequence, and a read error may be involved. This chain uses TRBV7-9 with TRBJ1-1; D is unclear. This CDR3 region has 13 residues. Germline V gene sequence: CDR1 SEHNR, CDR2 FQNEAQ (reference sequence). The CDR3 loop reads CASSLDPNTEAIF. The CDR3 nucleotides read TGTGCCAGCAGCTTAGACCCGAACACTGAAGCTATCTTT.

A remark on this clonotype: This may be a read error: a much more frequent sequence differs by one nucleotide. J is TRBJ2-3 and V is TRBV5-3; D gene ambiguous. TRBV5-3 is sorted into the ORF group, with uncertain function. The CDR3 sequence is 14 residues long. V lost 10 bases and J 0 bases, leaving 15 bases between the germline ends. CDR3 loop: CAGSLLRSTDTQYF. CDR3 nucleotide sequence: TGTGCCGGCAGCTTACTACGCAGCACAGATACGCAGTATTTT.

By sample fraction, this clonotype is medium-sized. V gene TRBV7-9 combines with J gene TRBJ2-7; D might be TRBD2 (6 bases). There are 15 residues in the CDR3. Germline assignment: CDR1 SEHNR and CDR2 FQNEAQ (reference sequence). Trimming took 0 bases from V and 2 from J, leaving 11 bases between them. CDR3 amino acids: CASSLAVAAPYEQYF. The CDR3 DNA sequence: TGTGCCAGCAGCTTAGCGGTAGCGGCCCCCTACGAGCAGTACTTC.

This clonotype is labeled medium-sized. DNA for the CDR3: TGTGCCAGCAGTTTATTCCAGGGACAGGGAGAGGGACTAGCGGGAGTTACAGATACGCAGTATTTT. It translates to CASSLFQGQGEGLAGVTDTQYF. The chain joins TRBV28 to TRBJ2-3; the match to TRBD2 covers 14 bases. Per the germline V gene, CDR1 is MDHEN and CDR2 is SYDVKM. J lost 3 bases, V lost 1 base, and 18 bases had no gene match. The CDR3 is 22 residues long.

This clonotype qualifies as medium-sized (0.01 to 0.1%). V gene TRBV6-2 or TRBV6-3 combines with J gene TRBJ1-1; 7 bases map to TRBD1. Losses at the gene ends were 2 bases for V and 1 base for J; bases not matched to a gene: 4. The length of the CDR3 is 15 residues. Germline V gives CDR1 MNHEY, CDR2 SVGEGT. CDR3 bases: TGTGCCAGCAGTTACCCTCCAGGGGGGAACACTGAAGCTTTCTTT. Encoded protein: CASSYPPGGNTEAFF.

This clonotype is judged medium-sized (0.01 to 0.1%). This chain uses TRBV3-1 with TRBJ2-7; 7 bases line up with TRBD2. There are 20 residues in the CDR3. V lost 0 bases and J lost 5; bases outside the gene matches: 22. Per germline, CDR1 LGHDT and CDR2 YNNKEL (reference sequence). CDR3 protein: CASSQDLSWSSGGLRHEQYF. As DNA, the CDR3 is TGTGCCAGCAGCCAAGATCTAAGCTGGTCTAGCGGAGGCCTACGGCACGAGCAGTACTTC.